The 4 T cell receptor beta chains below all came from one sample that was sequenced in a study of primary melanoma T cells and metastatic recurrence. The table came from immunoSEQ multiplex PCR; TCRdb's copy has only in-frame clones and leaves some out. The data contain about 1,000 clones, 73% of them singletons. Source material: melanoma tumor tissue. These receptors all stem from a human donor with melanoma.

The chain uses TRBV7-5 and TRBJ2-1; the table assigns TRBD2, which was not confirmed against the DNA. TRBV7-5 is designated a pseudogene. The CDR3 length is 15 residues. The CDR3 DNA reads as TGTGCCAGCAGCTTCGTTGCGGGTGAATACAATGAGCAGTTCTTC. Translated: CASSFVAGEYNEQFF.

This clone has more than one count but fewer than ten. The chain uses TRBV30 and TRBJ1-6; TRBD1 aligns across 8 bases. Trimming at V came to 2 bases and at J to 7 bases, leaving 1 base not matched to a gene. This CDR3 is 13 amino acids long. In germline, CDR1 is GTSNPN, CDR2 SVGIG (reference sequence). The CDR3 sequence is CAWSRTGNSPLHF. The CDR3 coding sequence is TGTGCCTGGAGTCGGACAGGGAATTCACCCCTCCACTTT. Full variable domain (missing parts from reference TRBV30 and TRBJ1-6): SQTIHQWPATLVQPVGSPLSLECTVEGTSNPNLYWYRQAAGRGLQLLFYSVGIGQISSEVPQNLSASRPQDRQFILSSKKLLLSDSGFYLCAWSRTGNSPLHFGNGTRLTVT.

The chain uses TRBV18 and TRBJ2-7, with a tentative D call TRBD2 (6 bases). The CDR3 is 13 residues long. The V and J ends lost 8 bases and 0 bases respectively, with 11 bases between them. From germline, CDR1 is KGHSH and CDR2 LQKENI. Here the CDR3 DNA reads TGTGCCAGCGCTAGCGCGAGCTCCTACGAGCAGTACTTC. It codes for CASASASSYEQYF.

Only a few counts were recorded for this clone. CDR3 DNA: TGTGCCACCACCGGGACAGGGGTTACTGAAAAACTGTTTTTT. It translates to CATTGTGVTEKLFF. V and J are TRBV19 and TRBJ1-4; 10 bases agree with TRBD1. With V trimmed by 10 bases and J by 7 bases, 9 bases remained unmatched. The germline V gene has CDR1 LNHDA and CDR2 SQIVND (reference sequence). The CDR3 spans 14 residues.